This TCR beta chain was identified in a study of blood T cell repertoires in COVID-19 (TCRdb year 2020). About the investigation overall: The collaborator samples originated in the United States, Italy and Spain and spanned the acute and convalescent phases of COVID-19. The repertoires were released in a freely available public database meant as a resource for research on the immune response to SARS-CoV-2. The prospective study material was composed of cDNA or gDNA derived from T cells, B-cell-depleted T cells, or PBMCs. Samples came from the ongoing ImmuneRACE study (first 160 participants) plus 1,254 subjects from 6 global collaborators. Subjects who had been exposed to COVID-19, were actively infected with it, or had recovered from it provided the deeply sampled blood TCRbeta repertoires that made up the dataset. A de-identified subject ID, COVID-19 status, age in years and sex were almost always included in the sample metadata. Where available, HLA class I and class II types were obtained from metadata supplied by the sample provider rather than from assay-based typing. The paper's findings and limits, for the study overall: The quantity of clinical and demographic metadata differed by source and by participant and was supplied without curation.

The immunoSEQ Assay, a bias-controlled multiplex PCR, was used to amplify TCRbeta CDR3 regions from genomic DNA. The authors processed their data as follows. Within the assay, amplification of reference gene primers was used to estimate how many nucleated cells each sample contained. To quantify the absolute abundance of each unique TCRbeta CDR3 rearrangement, sequence reads were collapsed and filtered. For each sample, productive Simpson clonality was calculated by taking the square root of Simpson's diversity index across productive rearrangements. Drawn from immuneACCESS, this table holds only the in-frame rearrangements with V and J called that TCRdb kept. Clones are partly lost; checked studies trace under half to an unresolved V gene and leave the rest unexplained. V, J and clone size are those of that table, while D and trimming were read from the DNA. In this sample the table shows fewer than 110,000 clones, about 85% of which occur a single time. Just over 3% of the sample goes to the ten largest clones.

From a lookup of the germline V gene, CDR1 and CDR2 are SGHRS and YFSETQ. Cut back by 5 bases and 0 bases, the V and J ends lie 11 bases apart. From its cysteine to its phenylalanine, the CDR3 spans 15 amino acids. Only the CDR3 region is kept as DNA, spanning 45 bases read in frame from base 1. Collaborating institutions collected whole blood in K2EDTA tubes following their own protocols. For TCRbeta analysis, collaborators shipped samples as frozen whole blood, isolated PBMCs, or DNA extracted from either of those sample types. For this clone: This receptor's antigen is unknown. Per-base quality was not reported, and no clone a single base away is much larger than it.

The sequencing input was peripheral blood. The origin of this receptor is a man between 50 and 59 years old in a cohort sampled during active COVID-19. The V and J segments used are TRBV5-1 and TRBJ2-2, with the D gene not clear enough to name. The CDR3 corresponds to CASSRSTSNTGELFF. The DNA sequence is given as TGCGCCAGCAGTCGGTCAACCTCGAACACCGGGGAGCTGTTTTTT. When the CDR3 is completed using the reference TRBV5-1 and TRBJ2-2 genes on either side, the full variable domain is KAGVTQTPRYLIKTRGQQVTLSCSPISGHRSVSWYQQTPGQGLQFLFEYFSETQRNKGNFPGRFSGRQFSNSRSEMNVSTLELGDSALYLCASSRSTSNTGELFFGEGSRLTVL.